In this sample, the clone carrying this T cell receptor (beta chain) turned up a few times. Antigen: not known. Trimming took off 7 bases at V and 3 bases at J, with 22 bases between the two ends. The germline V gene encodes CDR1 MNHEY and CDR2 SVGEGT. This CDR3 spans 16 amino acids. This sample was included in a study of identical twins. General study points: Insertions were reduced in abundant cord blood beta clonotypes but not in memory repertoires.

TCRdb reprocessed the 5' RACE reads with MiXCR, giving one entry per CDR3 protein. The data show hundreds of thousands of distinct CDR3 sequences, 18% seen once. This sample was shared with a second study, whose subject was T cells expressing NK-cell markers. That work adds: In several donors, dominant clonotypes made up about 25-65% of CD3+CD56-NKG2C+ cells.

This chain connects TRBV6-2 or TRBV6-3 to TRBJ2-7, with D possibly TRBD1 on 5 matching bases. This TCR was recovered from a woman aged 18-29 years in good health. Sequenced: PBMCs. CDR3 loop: CASTNDPWTGHYEQYF. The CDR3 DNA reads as TGTGCCAGCACCAACGACCCATGGACCGGACACTACGAGCAGTACTTC.